This T cell receptor beta chain was identified during a study of blood T cell repertoires in COVID-19. Turning to the study itself: The United States, Italy and Spain were the sources of the acute and convalescent COVID-19 samples. T cells, B-cell-depleted T cells, or PBMCs provided the cDNA or gDNA that served as material.

Authors' processing steps: Researchers report that nucleated cell counts were estimated from reference gene primer amplification. Method: immunoSEQ multiplex PCR; TCRdb's copy keeps in-frame clones and lacks some. The V and J calls and clone size were taken over from that table, and D and trimming were inferred from the DNA. The sample consists of about 190,000 clones, more than 75% of them appearing once. The germline V gene has CDR1 SNHLY and CDR2 FYNNEI. This CDR3 has 16 amino acids. The junction had 10 bases not matched to a gene; V was cut back by 8 bases and J by 8 bases. The chain links TRBV2 to TRBJ2-1, with 15 nucleotides matching TRBD2. The receptor was isolated from a human donor in a cohort sampled during active COVID-19. The sample comprised peripheral blood. CDR3 sequence: CASRRTSGGAGHEQFF. Written as DNA, the CDR3 is TGTGCCAGCCGTAGGACTAGCGGGGGGGCCGGCCATGAGCAGTTCTTC.